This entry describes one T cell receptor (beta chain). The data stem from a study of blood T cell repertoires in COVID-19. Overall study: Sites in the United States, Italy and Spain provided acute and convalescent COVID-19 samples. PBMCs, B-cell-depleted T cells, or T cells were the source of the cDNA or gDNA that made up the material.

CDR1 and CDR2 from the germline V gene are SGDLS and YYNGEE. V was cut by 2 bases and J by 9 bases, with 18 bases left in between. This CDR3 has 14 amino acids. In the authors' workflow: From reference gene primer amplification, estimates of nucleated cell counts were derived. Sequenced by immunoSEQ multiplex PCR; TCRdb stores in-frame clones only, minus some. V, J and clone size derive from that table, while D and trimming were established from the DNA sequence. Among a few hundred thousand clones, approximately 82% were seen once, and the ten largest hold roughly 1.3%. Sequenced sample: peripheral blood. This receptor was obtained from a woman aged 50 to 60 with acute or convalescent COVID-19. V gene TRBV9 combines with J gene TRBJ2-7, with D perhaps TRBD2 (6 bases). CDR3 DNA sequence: TGTGCCAGCAGCGTTGGGACTGGCACTGGTTGGCAGTACTTC. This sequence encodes CASSVGTGTGWQYF.